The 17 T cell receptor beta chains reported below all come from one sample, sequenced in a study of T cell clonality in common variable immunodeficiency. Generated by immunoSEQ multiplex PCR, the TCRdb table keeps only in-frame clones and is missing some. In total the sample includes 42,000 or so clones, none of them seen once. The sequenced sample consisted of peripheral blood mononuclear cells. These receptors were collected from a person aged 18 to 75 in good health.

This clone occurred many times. The covered CDR3 bases are TGTGCCAGTAGGCCGTTCGACTTGAACACTGAA. This sequence encodes CASRPFDLNTE. The complete CDR3 sequence is CASRPFDLNTEAFF. The chain couples TRBV19 to TRBJ1-1; D remains ambiguous. The read halts 3 residues ahead of the CDR3 end, with the missing end drawn from the germline J gene. The V gene's germline CDR1 is LNHDA and CDR2 SQIVND (reference sequence). V lost 6 bases, J lost 0 bases, and 11 bases lay in between. The CDR3 is made up of 14 amino acids.

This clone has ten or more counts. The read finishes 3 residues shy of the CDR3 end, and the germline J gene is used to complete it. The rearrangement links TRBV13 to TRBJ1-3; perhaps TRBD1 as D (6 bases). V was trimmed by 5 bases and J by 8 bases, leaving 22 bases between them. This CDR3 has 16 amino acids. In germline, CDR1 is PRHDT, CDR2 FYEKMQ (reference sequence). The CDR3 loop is CASSTLTGPAGDTIYF. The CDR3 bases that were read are TGTGCCAGCAGCACCTTGACAGGTCCCGCCGGGGACACC.

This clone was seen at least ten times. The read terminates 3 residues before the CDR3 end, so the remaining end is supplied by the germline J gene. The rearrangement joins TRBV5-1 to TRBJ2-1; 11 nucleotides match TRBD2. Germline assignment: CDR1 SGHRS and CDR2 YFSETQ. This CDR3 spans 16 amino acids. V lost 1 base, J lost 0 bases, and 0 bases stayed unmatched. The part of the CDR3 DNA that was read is TGCGCCAGCAGCTTGCTAGCGGGGGGCTCCTACAATGAG. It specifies CASSLLAGGSYNE. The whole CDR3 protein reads CASSLLAGGSYNEQFF.

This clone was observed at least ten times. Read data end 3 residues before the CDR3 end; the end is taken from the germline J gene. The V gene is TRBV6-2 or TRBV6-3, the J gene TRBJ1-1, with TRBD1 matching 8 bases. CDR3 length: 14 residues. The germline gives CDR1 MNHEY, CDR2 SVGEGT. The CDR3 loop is CASDHIDRGGKAFF. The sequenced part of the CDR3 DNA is TGTGCCAGCGACCACATCGACAGGGGAGGTAAG.

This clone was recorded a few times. CDR3 sequence: CASQKAVSYNDYTF. Incomplete CDR3 DNA: TGTGCCAGTCAGAAGGCGGTCTCCTACAATGAC. V is TRBV19 and J is TRBJ1-2; D not certain. The read ends 3 residues before the CDR3 terminus; that terminus is restored from the germline J gene. CDR3 length: 14 amino acids. CDR1 is LNHDA and CDR2 is SQIVND in the germline V gene (reference sequence).

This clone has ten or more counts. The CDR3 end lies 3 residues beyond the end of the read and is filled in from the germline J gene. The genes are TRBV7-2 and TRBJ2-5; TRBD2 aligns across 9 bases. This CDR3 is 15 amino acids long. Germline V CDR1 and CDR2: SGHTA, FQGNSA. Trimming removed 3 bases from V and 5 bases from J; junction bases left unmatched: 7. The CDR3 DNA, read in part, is TGTGCCAGCAGCTTTGGTGGCGGGGGGGCCGAGACC. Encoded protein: CASSFGGGGAET. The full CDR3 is CASSFGGGGAETQYF.

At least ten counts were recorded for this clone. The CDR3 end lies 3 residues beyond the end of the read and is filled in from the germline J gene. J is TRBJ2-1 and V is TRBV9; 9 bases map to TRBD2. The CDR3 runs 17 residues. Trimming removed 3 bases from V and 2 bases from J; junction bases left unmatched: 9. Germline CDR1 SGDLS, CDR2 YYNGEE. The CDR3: CASSARAGGEAYNEQFF. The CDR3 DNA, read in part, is TGTGCCAGCAGCGCCCGGGCGGGGGGGGAGGCCTACAATGAG.

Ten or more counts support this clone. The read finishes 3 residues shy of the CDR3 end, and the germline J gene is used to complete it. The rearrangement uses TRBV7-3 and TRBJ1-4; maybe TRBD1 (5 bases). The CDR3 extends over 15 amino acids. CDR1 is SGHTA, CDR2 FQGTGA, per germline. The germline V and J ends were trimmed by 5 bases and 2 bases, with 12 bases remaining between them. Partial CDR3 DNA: TGTGCCAGCAGCGTTCGTGGGGGGACTAATGAAAAA. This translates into CASSVRGGTNEK. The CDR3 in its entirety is CASSVRGGTNEKLFF.

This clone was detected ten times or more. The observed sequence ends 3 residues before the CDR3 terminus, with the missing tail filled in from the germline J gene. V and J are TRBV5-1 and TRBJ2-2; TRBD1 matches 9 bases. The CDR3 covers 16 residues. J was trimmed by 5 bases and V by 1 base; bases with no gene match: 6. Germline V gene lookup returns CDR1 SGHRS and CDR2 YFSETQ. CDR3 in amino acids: CASSLQLQGATGELFF. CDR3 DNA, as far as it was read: TGCGCCAGCAGCTTGCAGTTACAGGGGGCTACCGGGGAG.

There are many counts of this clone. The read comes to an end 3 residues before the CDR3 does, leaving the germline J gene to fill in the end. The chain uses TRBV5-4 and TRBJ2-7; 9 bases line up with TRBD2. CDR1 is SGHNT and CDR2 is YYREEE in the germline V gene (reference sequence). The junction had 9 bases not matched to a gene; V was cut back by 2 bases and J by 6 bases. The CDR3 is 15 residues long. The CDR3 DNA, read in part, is TGTGCCAGCAGCTTTCTGTCTAGCGGGGTGGGCGAG. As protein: CASSFLSSGVGE. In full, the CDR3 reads CASSFLSSGVGEQYF.

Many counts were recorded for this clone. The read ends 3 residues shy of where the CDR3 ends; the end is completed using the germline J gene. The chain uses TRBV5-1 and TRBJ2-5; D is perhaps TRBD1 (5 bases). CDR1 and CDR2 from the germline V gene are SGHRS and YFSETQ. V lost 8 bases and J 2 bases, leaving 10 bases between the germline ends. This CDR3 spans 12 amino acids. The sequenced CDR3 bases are TGCGCCAGACCAGGGCTACAAGAGACC. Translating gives CARPGLQET. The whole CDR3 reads CARPGLQETQYF.

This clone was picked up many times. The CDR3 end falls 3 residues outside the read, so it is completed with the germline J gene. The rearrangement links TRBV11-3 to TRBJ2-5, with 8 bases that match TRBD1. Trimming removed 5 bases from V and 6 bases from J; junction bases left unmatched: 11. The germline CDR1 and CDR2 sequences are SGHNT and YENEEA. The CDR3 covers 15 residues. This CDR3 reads CASSLGGQGKQTQYF. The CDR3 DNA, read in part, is TGTGCCAGCAGCCTAGGAGGACAGGGAAAACAGACC.

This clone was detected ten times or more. The sequenced CDR3 bases are TGTGCCAGCAGCGTGCGGGTAGCGGGGGACACCGGGGAG. Its translation: CASSVRVAGDTGE. The entire CDR3 is CASSVRVAGDTGELFF. The chain joins TRBV5-4 to TRBJ2-2; 9 bases map to TRBD2. The CDR3 goes on 3 residues after the read ends, and that part is filled in from the germline J gene. Losses at the gene ends were 4 bases for V and 3 bases for J; bases not matched to a gene: 7. CDR1 and CDR2 (germline): SGHNT, YYREEE (reference sequence). This CDR3 is 16 amino acids long. Drawing the rest from reference TRBV5-4 and TRBJ2-2, the complete variable domain is ETGVTQSPTHLIKTRGQQVTLRCSSQSGHNTVSWYQQALGQGPQFIFQYYREEENGRGNFPPRFSGLQFPNYSSELNVNALELDDSALYLCASSVRVAGDTGELFFGEGSRLTVL.

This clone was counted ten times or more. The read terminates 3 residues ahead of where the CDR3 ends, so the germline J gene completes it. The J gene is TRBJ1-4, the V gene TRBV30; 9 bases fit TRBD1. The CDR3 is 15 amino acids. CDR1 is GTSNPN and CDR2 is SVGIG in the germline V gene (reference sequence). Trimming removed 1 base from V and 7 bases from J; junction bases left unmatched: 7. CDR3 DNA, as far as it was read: TGTGCCTGGAGTGCTGGACAGGGGATGGTTGAAAAA. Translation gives CAWSAGQGMVEK. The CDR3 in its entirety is CAWSAGQGMVEKLFF.

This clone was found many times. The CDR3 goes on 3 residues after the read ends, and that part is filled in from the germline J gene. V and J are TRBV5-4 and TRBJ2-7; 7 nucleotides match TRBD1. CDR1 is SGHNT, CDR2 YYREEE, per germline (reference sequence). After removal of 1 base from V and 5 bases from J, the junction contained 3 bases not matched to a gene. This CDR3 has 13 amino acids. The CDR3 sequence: CASSLKGADEQYF. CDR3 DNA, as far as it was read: TGTGCCAGCAGCTTGAAGGGGGCGGACGAG.

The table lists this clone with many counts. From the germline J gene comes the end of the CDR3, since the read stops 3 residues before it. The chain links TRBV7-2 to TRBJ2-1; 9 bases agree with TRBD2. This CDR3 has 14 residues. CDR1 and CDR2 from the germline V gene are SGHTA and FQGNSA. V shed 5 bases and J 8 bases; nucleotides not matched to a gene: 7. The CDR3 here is CASSQAGGSYEQFF. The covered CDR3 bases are TGTGCCAGCAGCCAAGCGGGGGGTAGCTATGAG.

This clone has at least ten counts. The CDR3: CASSQGAETEAFF. The sequenced part of the CDR3 DNA is TGTGCCAGTAGTCAGGGGGCTGAGACTGAA. The chain employs TRBV19 and TRBJ1-1, with 8 positions matching TRBD1. With the read ending 3 residues before the CDR3 end, the germline J gene is used to fill in that end. CDR3 length: 13 residues. V shed 5 bases, J shed 5 bases, and the junction held 4 bases outside the gene matches. Germline V gives CDR1 LNHDA, CDR2 SQIVND (reference sequence). Full variable domain (outside the CDR3, taken from reference TRBV19 and TRBJ1-1): DGGITQSPKYLFRKEGQNVTLSCEQNLNHDAMYWYRQDPGQGLRLIYYSQIVNDFQKGDIAEGYSVSREKKESFPLTVTSAQKNPTAFYLCASSQGAETEAFFGQGTRLTVV.